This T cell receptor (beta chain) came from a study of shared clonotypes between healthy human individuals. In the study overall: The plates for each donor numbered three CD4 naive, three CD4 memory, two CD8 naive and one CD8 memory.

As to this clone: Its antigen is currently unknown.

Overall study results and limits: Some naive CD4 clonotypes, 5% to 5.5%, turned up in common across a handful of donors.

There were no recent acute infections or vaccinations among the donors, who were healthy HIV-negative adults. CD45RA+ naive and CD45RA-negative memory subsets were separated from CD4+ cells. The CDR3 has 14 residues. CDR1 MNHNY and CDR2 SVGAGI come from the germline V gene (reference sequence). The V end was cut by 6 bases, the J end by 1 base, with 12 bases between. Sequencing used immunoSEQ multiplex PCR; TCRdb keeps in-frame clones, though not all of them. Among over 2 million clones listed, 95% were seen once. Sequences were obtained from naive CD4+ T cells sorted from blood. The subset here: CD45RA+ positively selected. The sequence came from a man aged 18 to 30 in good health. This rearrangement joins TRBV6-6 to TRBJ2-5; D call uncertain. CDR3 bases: TGTGCCAGCAGCACCCTACCACCCCAAGAGACCCAGTACTTC. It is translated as CASSTLPPQETQYF.